This TCR beta chain was captured by sequencing in a study of CD8 T cells in ankylosing spondylitis. Quantitative 5'-RACE with molecular barcodes produced the TCR beta libraries. TCRdb reprocessed the 5' RACE reads with MiXCR, giving one entry per CDR3 protein. This repertoire shows about 33,000 distinct CDR3 sequences, 14% found once; its top ten account for 36%. Study-level findings and limits: Existing reports had already noted some motif variants in reactive arthritis synovial fluid and blood. The disease-linked clones had a CD8+ phenotype and low blood frequencies. Several highly homologous variants made up a TCR beta motif, and this motif appeared characteristic of ankylosing spondylitis blood.

This clonotype was found a few times. Its target is not known. Germline V gene data show CDR1 as LNHNV and CDR2 as YYDKDF (reference sequence). There are 15 residues in the CDR3. V was trimmed by 1 base and J by 6 bases, leaving 12 bases between them. The V and J genes are TRBV15 and TRBJ2-2, with D unresolved. The sample comprised blood. The receptor was isolated from a male donor with ankylosing spondylitis or in good health (not recorded which). For the CDR3, the DNA is TGTGCCACCAGCAGAGGAGTTGGGCGGTCCGGGGAGCTGTTTTTT. Its translation: CATSRGVGRSGELFF.